This T cell receptor (beta chain) was sequenced during a study of T cells expressing NK-cell markers. Study-wide context: In sorted CD3+CD56+NKG2C+, CD3+CD56+NKG2C- and CD3+CD56-NKG2C+ T cells, TCR beta repertoires were obtained. Among the eight sequenced donors, seven tested HCMV-seropositive and one tested seronegative.

Germline CDR1 reads LGHNA; CDR2 reads YNFKEQ. This CDR3 is 15 amino acids long. Reprocessing the 5' RACE reads, TCRdb reports a single entry for every CDR3 protein and omits DNA. Its table records approximately 440,000 distinct CDR3 sequences. The source is a woman between 45 and 65 years old in good health. Sample: blood T cells: a sorted CD56 or NKG2C T cell subset, CD4+ or CD8+ T cells, or bulk PBMC T cells (not recorded which). The chain joins TRBV4-2 to TRBJ2-1; TCRdb's D call, TRBD2, is unchecked because there is no DNA. CDR3 in amino acids: CASSPPSGRRNEQFF.